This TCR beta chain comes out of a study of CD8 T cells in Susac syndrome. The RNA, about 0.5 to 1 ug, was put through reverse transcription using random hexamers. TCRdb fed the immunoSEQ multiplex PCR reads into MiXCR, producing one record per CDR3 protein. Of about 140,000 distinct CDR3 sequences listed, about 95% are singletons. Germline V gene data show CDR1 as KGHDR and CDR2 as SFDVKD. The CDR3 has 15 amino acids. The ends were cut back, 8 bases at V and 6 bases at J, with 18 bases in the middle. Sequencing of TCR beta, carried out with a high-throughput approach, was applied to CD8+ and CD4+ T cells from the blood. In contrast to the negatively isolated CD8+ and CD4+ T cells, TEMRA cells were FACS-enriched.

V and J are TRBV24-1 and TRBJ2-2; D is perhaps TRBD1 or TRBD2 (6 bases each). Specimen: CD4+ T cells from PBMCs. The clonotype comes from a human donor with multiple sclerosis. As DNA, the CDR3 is TGTGCCACCACCGAGGGGGGTGGAGGGGCCGGGGAGCTGTTTTTT. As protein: CATTEGGGGAGELFF.